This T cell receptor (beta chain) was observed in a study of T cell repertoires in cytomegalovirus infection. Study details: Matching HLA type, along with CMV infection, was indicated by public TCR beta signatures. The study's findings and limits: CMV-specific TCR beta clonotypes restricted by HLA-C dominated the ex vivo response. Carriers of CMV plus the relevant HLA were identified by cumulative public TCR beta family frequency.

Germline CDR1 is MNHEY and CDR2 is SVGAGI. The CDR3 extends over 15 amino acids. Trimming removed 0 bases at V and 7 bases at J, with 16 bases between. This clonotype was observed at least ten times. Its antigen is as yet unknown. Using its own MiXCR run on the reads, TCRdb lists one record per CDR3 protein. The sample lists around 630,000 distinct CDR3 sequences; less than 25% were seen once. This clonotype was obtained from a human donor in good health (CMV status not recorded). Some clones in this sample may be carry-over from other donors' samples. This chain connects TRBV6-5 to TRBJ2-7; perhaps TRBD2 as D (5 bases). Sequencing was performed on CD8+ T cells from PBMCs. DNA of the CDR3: TGTGCCAGCAGTTACTCCGCCGGGGTGGTAGGAGAGCAGTACTTC. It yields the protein CASSYSAGVVGEQYF.